This T cell receptor (beta chain) was profiled in a study of human T cells and chemical hapten exposure. The CDR3 sequence is 15 residues long. CDR1 is SGHVS and CDR2 is FNYEAQ in the germline V gene. The J segment lost 0 bases and the V segment lost 5 bases, leaving 6 bases of the junction unmatched. Study conclusions and caveats: The donor cohort had alopecia, so its immune response may not match that of healthy people. Significantly greater numbers of large CDR3 similarity clusters came from expanded TCRs than from controls. Positively correlated with patch test score were the counts of PT1 expanded TCRs.

From the RACE reads, TCRdb called clonotypes with MiXCR, one entry per CDR3 protein. The profile covers 150,000 to 200,000 distinct CDR3 sequences, with roughly 15% appearing a single time and 1.5% to 2% taken by the ten largest. This clonotype was detected many times. Its antigen is unknown. Indicated time point: patch test 1, 2 weeks after DPC sensitization. Treatment denoted: therapeutic diphenylcyclopropenone sensitization with weekly scalp DPC. The V call is TRBV7-6, the J call TRBJ2-7, with 8 positions matching TRBD2. The sample consisted of whole blood, taken in connection with sensitization to the hapten diphenylcyclopropenone (DPC). This receptor was taken from a woman in her 30s with alopecia areata. Some clones in this sample may be carry-over from other donors' samples. CDR3: CASSATSGSSYEQYF. CDR3 nucleotide sequence: TGTGCCAGCAGCGCCACTAGCGGAAGCTCCTACGAGCAGTACTTC.